This T cell receptor beta chain was identified in a study of CD8+CD57+ T cells in acquired aplastic anemia. This CDR3 spans 14 amino acids. The V and J ends lost 8 bases and 4 bases, in that order; junction bases with no gene match: 11. Looked up from germline, CDR1 is SQVTM and CDR2 is ANQGSEA. Study conclusions and caveats: Patients and controls shared just under 30 CD8+ CDR3 sequences, highly expressed in patients. Controls and patients did not differ significantly in CD8+ Simpson's diversity.

Selection for sequencing was limited to patients who had shown CD8+CD57+ cell expansion by flow cytometry. Therapy had not been given to patients before blood sampling. Of note for this clonotype: The antigen is unknown.

Genomic DNA was employed as the template in profiling TCR beta VDJ and CDR3. MiXCR, run by TCRdb on the reads, gives a single entry per CDR3 protein. This table holds about 470,000 distinct CDR3 sequences, around a third found once. The J gene is TRBJ1-3, the V gene TRBV29-1, with 7 nucleotides matching TRBD1. The sequencing input was sorted CD4+, CD8+, or CD8+CD57+ T cells (not recorded which) from PBMCs. This TCR was recovered from a human donor with aplastic anemia. This CDR3 is CSQDQGQLGNTIYF. The DNA for the CDR3 is TGCAGCCAAGATCAGGGACAGCTGGGAAACACCATATATTTT.